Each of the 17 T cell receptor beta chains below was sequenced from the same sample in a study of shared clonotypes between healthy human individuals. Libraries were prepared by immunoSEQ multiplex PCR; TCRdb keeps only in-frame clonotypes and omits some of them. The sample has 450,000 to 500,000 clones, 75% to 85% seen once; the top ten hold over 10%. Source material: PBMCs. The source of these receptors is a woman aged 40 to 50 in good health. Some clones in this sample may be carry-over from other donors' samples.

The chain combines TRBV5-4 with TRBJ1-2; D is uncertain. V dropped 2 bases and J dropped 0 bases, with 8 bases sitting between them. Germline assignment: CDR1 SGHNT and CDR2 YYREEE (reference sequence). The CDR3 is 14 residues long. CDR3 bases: TGTGCCAGCAGCTTAGCAGCCTCTAACTATGGCTACACCTTC. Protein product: CASSLAASNYGYTF.

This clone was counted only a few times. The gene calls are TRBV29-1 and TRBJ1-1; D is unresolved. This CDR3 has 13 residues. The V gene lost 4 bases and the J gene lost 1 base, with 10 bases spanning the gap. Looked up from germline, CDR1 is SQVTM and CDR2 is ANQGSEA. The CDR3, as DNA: TGCAGCGTTGTGAGGACGGCGAACACTGAAGCTTTCTTT. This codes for CSVVRTANTEAFF. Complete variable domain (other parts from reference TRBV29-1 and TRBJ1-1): SAVISQKPSRDICQRGTSLTIQCQVDSQVTMMFWYRQQPGQSLTLIATANQGSEATYESGFVIDKFPISRPNLTFSTLTVSNMSPEDSSIYLCSVVRTANTEAFFGQGTRLTVV.

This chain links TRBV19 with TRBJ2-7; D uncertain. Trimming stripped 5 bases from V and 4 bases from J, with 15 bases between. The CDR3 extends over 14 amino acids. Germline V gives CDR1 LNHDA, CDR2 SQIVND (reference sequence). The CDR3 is CASSPTPGPYEQYF. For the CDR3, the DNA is TGTGCCAGTAGTCCCACCCCGGGTCCGTACGAGCAGTACTTC.

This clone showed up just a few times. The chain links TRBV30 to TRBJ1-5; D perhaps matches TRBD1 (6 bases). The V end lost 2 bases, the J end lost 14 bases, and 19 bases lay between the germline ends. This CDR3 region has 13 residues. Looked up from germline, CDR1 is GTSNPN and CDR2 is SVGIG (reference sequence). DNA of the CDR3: TGTGCCTGGAGTTATCGACGTGGGGACACGGAGCATTTT. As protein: CAWSYRRGDTEHF.

CDR3 residues: CASSPRGGKRETQYF. The CDR3 DNA is TGTGCCAGCTCCCCCAGGGGAGGGAAAAGGGAGACCCAGTACTTC. V and J are TRBV28 and TRBJ2-5; TRBD2 might be the D (7 bases). V lost 8 bases to trimming and J lost 5 bases, with 21 bases between them. Germline assignment: CDR1 MDHEN and CDR2 SYDVKM. The length of the CDR3 is 15 residues.

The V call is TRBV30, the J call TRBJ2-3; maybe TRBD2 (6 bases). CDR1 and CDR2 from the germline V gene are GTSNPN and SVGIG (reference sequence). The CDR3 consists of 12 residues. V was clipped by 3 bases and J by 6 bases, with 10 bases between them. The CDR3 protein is CAWSGGGDTQYF. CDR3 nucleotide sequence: TGTGCCTGGAGCGGTGGGGGGGATACGCAGTATTTT. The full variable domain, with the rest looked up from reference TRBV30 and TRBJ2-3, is SQTIHQWPATLVQPVGSPLSLECTVEGTSNPNLYWYRQAAGRGLQLLFYSVGIGQISSEVPQNLSASRPQDRQFILSSKKLLLSDSGFYLCAWSGGGDTQYFGPGTRLTVL.

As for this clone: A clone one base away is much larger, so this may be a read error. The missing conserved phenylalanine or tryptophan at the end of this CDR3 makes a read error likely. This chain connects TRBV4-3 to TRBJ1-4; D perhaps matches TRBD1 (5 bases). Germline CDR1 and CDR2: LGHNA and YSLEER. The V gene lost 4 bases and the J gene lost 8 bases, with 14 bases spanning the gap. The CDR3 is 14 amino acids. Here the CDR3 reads CASSPTGEGEKLFY. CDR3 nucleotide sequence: TGCGCCAGCAGCCCCACCGGGGAGGGGGAAAAACTGTTTTAT.

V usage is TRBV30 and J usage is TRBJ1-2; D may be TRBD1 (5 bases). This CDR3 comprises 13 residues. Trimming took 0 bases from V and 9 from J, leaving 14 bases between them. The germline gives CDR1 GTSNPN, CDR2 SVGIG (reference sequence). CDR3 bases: TGTGCCTGGAGTGTTAGTGGTTTGGGACGCTACACCTTC. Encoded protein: CAWSVSGLGRYTF.

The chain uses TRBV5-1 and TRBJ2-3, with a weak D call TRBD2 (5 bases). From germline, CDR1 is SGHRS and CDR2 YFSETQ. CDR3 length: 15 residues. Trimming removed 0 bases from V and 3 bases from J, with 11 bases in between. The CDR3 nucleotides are TGCGCCAGCAGCTTGGCGCTAGCACAGACAGATACGCAGTATTTT. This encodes CASSLALAQTDTQYF.

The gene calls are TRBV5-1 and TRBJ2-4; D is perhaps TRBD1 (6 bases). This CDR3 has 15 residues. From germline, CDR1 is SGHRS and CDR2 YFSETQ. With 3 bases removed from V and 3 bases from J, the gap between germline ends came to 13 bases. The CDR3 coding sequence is TGCGCCAGCAGCTCAGAAGGGACACGCAAAAACATTCAGTACTTC. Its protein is CASSSEGTRKNIQYF.

CDR3 residues: CASSPGTGGLQNEQYF. CDR3 DNA: TGCGCCAGCAGCCCCGGGACAGGGGGCCTTCAGAACGAGCAGTACTTC. This chain uses TRBV5-1 with TRBJ2-7; 12 bases align to TRBD1. V was clipped by 4 bases and J by 5 bases; unmatched bases: 10. Germline CDR1 SGHRS, CDR2 YFSETQ. This CDR3 comprises 16 residues.

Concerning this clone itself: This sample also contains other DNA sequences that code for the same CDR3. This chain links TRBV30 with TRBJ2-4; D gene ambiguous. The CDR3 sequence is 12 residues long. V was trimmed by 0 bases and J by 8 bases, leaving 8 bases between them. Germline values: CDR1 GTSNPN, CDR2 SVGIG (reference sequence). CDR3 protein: CAWSVGRDIQYF. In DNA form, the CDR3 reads TGTGCCTGGAGTGTGGGCCGAGACATTCAGTACTTC.

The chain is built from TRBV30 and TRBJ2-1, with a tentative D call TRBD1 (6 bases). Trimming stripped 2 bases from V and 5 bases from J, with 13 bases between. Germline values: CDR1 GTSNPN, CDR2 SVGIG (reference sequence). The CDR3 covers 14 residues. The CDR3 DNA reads TGTGCCTGGAGTCCGCGGACAGCAAACAATGAGCAGTTCTTC. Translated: CAWSPRTANNEQFF.

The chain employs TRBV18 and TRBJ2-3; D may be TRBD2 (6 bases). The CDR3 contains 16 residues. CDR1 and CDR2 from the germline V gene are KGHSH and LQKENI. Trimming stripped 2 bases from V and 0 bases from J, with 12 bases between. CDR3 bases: TGTGCCAGCTCACCAGGCCTAGCGTCTAGCACAGATACGCAGTATTTT. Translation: CASSPGLASSTDTQYF.

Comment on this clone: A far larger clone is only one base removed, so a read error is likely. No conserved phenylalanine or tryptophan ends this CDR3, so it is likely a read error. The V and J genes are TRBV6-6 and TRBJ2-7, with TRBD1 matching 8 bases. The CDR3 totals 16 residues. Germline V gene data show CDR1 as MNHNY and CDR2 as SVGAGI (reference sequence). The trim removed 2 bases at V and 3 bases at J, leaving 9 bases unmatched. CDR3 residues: CASSYPPTGASYEQYL. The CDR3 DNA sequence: TGTGCCAGCAGTTACCCCCCGACAGGGGCTAGCTACGAGCAGTACCTC.

The DNA for the CDR3 is TGTGCCAGCAGTGTCTCGACCCCCTCTTGGGGCTACACCTTC. Translation: CASSVSTPSWGYTF. The J gene is TRBJ1-2, the V gene TRBV2; D ambiguous. V lost 4 bases and J 8 bases, leaving 17 bases between the germline ends. The CDR3 contains 14 residues. The V gene's germline CDR1 is SNHLY and CDR2 FYNNEI.

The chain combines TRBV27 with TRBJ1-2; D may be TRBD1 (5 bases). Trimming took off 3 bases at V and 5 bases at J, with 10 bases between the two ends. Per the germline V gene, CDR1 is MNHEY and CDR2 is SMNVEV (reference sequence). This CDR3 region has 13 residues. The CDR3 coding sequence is TGTGCCAGCAGTTTTCGCGGGGGATATGGCTACACCTTC. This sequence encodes CASSFRGGYGYTF.